Here is one T cell receptor (beta chain) with its context. The antigen remains unidentified. Time point defined: patch test 2, 6 weeks after DPC sensitization. Treatment given: therapeutic diphenylcyclopropenone sensitization with weekly scalp DPC. Donation of samples came from alopecia patients who were 18 to 70 years old and suitable for DPC. The V and J ends lost 6 bases and 4 bases, in that order; junction bases with no gene match: 10. There are 15 residues in the CDR3. CDR1 MNHNS and CDR2 SASEGT come from the germline V gene. The data derive from a study of human T cells and chemical hapten exposure. Broader study findings: Significantly more large CDR3 similarity clusters arose among expanded TCRs than among controls.

Using its own MiXCR run on the RACE reads, TCRdb lists one record per CDR3 protein. This table holds under 450,000 distinct CDR3 sequences, about 6% found once. This chain links TRBV6-1 with TRBJ1-1, with 8 nucleotides matching TRBD1. The sequence derives from a woman between 18 and 29 years old with alopecia areata. Some clones in this sample may be carry-over from other donors' samples. The source material was whole blood, sampled in connection with sensitization to the hapten diphenylcyclopropenone (DPC). The CDR3 reads CASRFLDRDATEAFF. As DNA, the CDR3 is TGTGCCAGCAGATTCCTGGACAGGGACGCCACTGAAGCTTTCTTT.